This entry lists 27 T cell receptor beta chains sequenced from one sample in a study of early T cells in non-severe SARS-CoV-2 infection. MiXCR, applied by TCRdb to the 5' RACE reads, yields one record per CDR3 protein. Among about 80,000 distinct CDR3 sequences listed, 4.5% to 6% were seen once. The input for sequencing was whole blood, taken at baseline. These receptors originate from an adult who was a healthcare worker with PCR-confirmed SARS-CoV-2 infection or an uninfected control (not recorded which).

In this sample, this clonotype turned up many times. V and J are TRBV12-3 or TRBV12-4 and TRBJ1-1, with D tentatively TRBD1 (5 bases). This CDR3 contains 14 residues. V dropped 3 bases and J dropped 8 bases, with 16 bases sitting between them. The CDR3 nucleotides read TGTGCCAGCAGTTTTGCCACCCCAGGGACCGAAGCTTTCTTT. It codes for CASSFATPGTEAFF.

The sample holds many counts of this clonotype. The chain recombines TRBV20-1 with TRBJ1-5, with TRBD1 as a possible D gene (6 bases). V lost 5 bases, J lost 5 bases, and 16 bases lay in between. Germline CDR1 is DFQATT and CDR2 is SNEGSKA (reference sequence). CDR3 length: 14 residues. Here the CDR3 reads CSAPGGRGHQPQHF. CDR3 DNA: TGCAGTGCTCCCGGGGGACGGGGGCATCAGCCCCAGCATTTT.

This clonotype came up a few times. V usage is TRBV5-1 and J usage is TRBJ2-7; tentatively, D is TRBD1 (6 bases). Trimming left V 0 bases short and J 3 bases short, with 13 bases between. CDR3 size: 15 residues. Germline V gene sequence: CDR1 SGHRS, CDR2 YFSETQ. The CDR3: CASSLVSGGGYEQYF. DNA for the CDR3: TGCGCCAGCAGCTTGGTTTCTGGGGGCGGCTACGAGCAGTACTTC.

The table lists this clonotype with many counts. This chain connects TRBV7-2 to TRBJ2-7; D may be TRBD1 or TRBD2 (5 bases each). Trimming pared 5 bases from V and 0 bases from J, leaving 23 bases between. The CDR3 consists of 18 residues. Germline V lookup: CDR1 SGHTA, CDR2 FQGNSA. The DNA of the CDR3 is TGTGCCAGCAGCCCCCGTACGTTTGGGGGAGCGAGCTCCTACGAGCAGTACTTC. Protein sequence: CASSPRTFGGASSYEQYF.

This clonotype has more than one count but fewer than ten. The chain recombines TRBV29-1 with TRBJ1-2; TRBD1 aligns across 10 bases. This CDR3 has 14 residues. The trim removed 4 bases at V and 5 bases at J, leaving 7 bases unmatched. The germline V gene has CDR1 SQVTM and CDR2 ANQGSEA. For the CDR3, the DNA is TGCAGCGTTGTACCCCCGGGACAGGGGTATGGCTACACCTTC. Amino acid sequence: CSVVPPGQGYGYTF. Drawing the rest from reference TRBV29-1 and TRBJ1-2, the complete variable domain is SAVISQKPSRDICQRGTSLTIQCQVDSQVTMMFWYRQQPGQSLTLIATANQGSEATYESGFVIDKFPISRPNLTFSTLTVSNMSPEDSSIYLCSVVPPGQGYGYTFGSGTRLTVV.

This clonotype was seen many times. This chain joins TRBV18 and TRBJ2-5; D gene uncertain. The CDR3 consists of 14 residues. CDR1 KGHSH and CDR2 LQKENI come from the germline V gene. Between the trimmed V and J ends, which lost 0 bases and 4 bases, there was a span of 9 bases. The CDR3 protein is CASSPPERVETQYF. The DNA for the CDR3 is TGTGCCAGCTCACCACCGGAAAGGGTAGAGACCCAGTACTTC.

This clonotype has at least ten counts. The CDR3 loop reads CASSLQREAFF. As DNA, the CDR3 is TGTGCCAGCAGTTTGCAGCGTGAAGCTTTCTTT. The rearrangement links TRBV28 to TRBJ1-1; D remains ambiguous. V was trimmed by 3 bases and J by 7 bases, leaving 6 bases between them. Germline CDR1 is MDHEN and CDR2 is SYDVKM. This CDR3 is built from 11 residues. Using reference TRBV28 and TRBJ1-1 for the parts outside the CDR3, the full variable domain is DVKVTQSSRYLVKRTGEKVFLECVQDMDHENMFWYRQDPGLGLRLIYFSYDVKMKEKGDIPEGYSVSREKKERFSLILESASTNQTSMYLCASSLQREAFFGQGTRLTVV.

There are many counts of this clonotype. CDR3 sequence (DNA): TGCAGTGCTCCCGGACAGGGGGCCTACTTTAACTATGGCTACACCTTC. Translation: CSAPGQGAYFNYGYTF. This rearrangement joins TRBV20-1 to TRBJ1-2; 11 bases match TRBD1. The CDR3 is 16 residues long. V shed 5 bases, J shed 1 base, and the junction held 9 bases outside the gene matches. Germline CDR1 DFQATT, CDR2 SNEGSKA (reference sequence).

This chain links TRBV27 with TRBJ1-4, with 7 bases fitting TRBD1. In germline, CDR1 is MNHEY, CDR2 SMNVEV (reference sequence). The CDR3 contains 14 residues. Trimming cost V 6 bases and J 3 bases; bases outside gene matches: 4. CDR3 residues: CASRQGPANEKLFF. CDR3 nucleotide sequence: TGTGCCAGCAGACAGGGGCCGGCTAATGAAAAACTGTTTTTT.

In this sample, this clonotype turned up many times. This chain uses TRBV12-3 or TRBV12-4 with TRBJ2-2; a weak D match, TRBD2 (5 bases). V was pared by 3 bases and J by 0 bases, with 14 bases between. The CDR3 is made up of 17 amino acids. CDR3: CASSFPASQSNTGELFF. CDR3 in DNA: TGTGCCAGCAGTTTCCCCGCTAGCCAGTCGAACACCGGGGAGCTGTTTTTT.

This clonotype has ten or more counts. The rearrangement joins TRBV12-3 or TRBV12-4 to TRBJ2-7, with no clear D. The length of the CDR3 is 12 residues. V gave up 5 bases and J gave up 4 bases, with 9 bases separating them. The CDR3 loop reads CASSRREYEQYF. The CDR3 nucleotides are TGTGCCAGCAGTCGAAGGGAATACGAGCAGTACTTC.

This clonotype occurred many times. As DNA, the CDR3 is TGTGCCACCAGTGATACGCGGACAGGGTGGGCCGGGGAGCTGTTTTTT. Amino acid sequence: CATSDTRTGWAGELFF. The chain combines TRBV24-1 with TRBJ2-2; 8 positions match TRBD1. Trimming cost V 3 bases and J 6 bases; bases outside gene matches: 8. This CDR3 has 16 residues. The germline V gene has CDR1 KGHDR and CDR2 SFDVKD.

This clonotype was observed many times. This chain connects TRBV18 to TRBJ2-1; 7 bases line up with TRBD2. Losses at the gene ends were 1 base for V and 0 bases for J; bases not matched to a gene: 3. Germline CDR1 and CDR2: KGHSH and LQKENI. There are 16 residues in the CDR3. This CDR3 reads CASSPLGGGSYNEQFF. CDR3 DNA sequence: TGTGCCAGCTCACCACTAGGCGGGGGCTCCTACAATGAGCAGTTCTTC.

This clonotype was picked up a small number of times. The chain recombines TRBV6-2 or TRBV6-3 with TRBJ2-7; 7 nucleotides line up with TRBD2. CDR1 and CDR2 from the germline V gene are MNHEY and SVGEGT. With 2 bases clipped from V and 6 bases from J, the junction kept 7 bases outside the gene matches. This CDR3 has 14 amino acids. The CDR3 DNA sequence: TGTGCCAGCAGTTACGCTGGGGAGGGAGGCGAGCAGTACTTC. This encodes CASSYAGEGGEQYF.

This clonotype has at least ten counts. The CDR3: CASSPYSNEQFF. CDR3 coding DNA: TGTGCCAGCAGCCCGTACAGTAATGAGCAGTTCTTC. The chain is built from TRBV7-9 and TRBJ2-1; no clear D gene. V was pared by 5 bases and J by 7 bases, with 9 bases between. Germline V gene data show CDR1 as SEHNR and CDR2 as FQNEAQ (reference sequence). The CDR3 covers 12 residues.

This clonotype was seen many times. This chain connects TRBV20-1 to TRBJ2-7; D remains unclear. Trimming left V 6 bases short and J 2 bases short, with 17 bases between. This CDR3 region has 14 residues. Germline V gene data show CDR1 as DFQATT and CDR2 as SNEGSKA (reference sequence). In DNA, the CDR3 is TGCAGTGCCACGAAGGCCTCGCGAACCTACGAGCAGTACTTC. Translating it yields CSATKASRTYEQYF.

This clonotype was counted at least ten times. The chain couples TRBV11-2 to TRBJ2-1, with D perhaps assigned TRBD1 or TRBD2 (5 bases each). Deletions cut 5 bases from V and 4 bases from J, with 15 bases between. Germline-derived CDR1 and CDR2 are SGHAT and FQNNGV. The CDR3 runs to 15 residues. CDR3 nucleotides: TGTGCCAGCAGCCGGGACGGGCTTCTGTACAATGAGCAGTTCTTC. Its protein product is CASSRDGLLYNEQFF.

This clonotype was counted only a few times. The chain has TRBV19 and TRBJ2-1; TRBD2 agrees at 12 bases. The CDR3 covers 18 residues. Germline V CDR1 and CDR2: LNHDA, SQIVND (reference sequence). V dropped 5 bases and J dropped 2; count of bases not matched to a gene: 10. For the CDR3, the DNA is TGTGCCAGTAGTGTGGGCCTAGCGGGAGGGCTCCCCTACAATGAGCAGTTCTTC. Protein product: CASSVGLAGGLPYNEQFF.

The chain is built from TRBV28 and TRBJ2-2; 7 nucleotides align to TRBD1. Germline loops: CDR1 MDHEN, CDR2 SYDVKM. V shed 3 bases, J shed 4 bases, and the junction held 8 bases outside the gene matches. CDR3 length equals 16 residues. CDR3 in DNA: TGTGCCAGCAGTTTTCCAGAGACAGGGACCACCGGGGAGCTGTTTTTT. It codes for CASSFPETGTTGELFF.

The CDR3 sequence is CSVEPGTSGSYNEQFF. CDR3 DNA sequence: TGCAGCGTTGAACCTGGGACTAGCGGGTCCTACAATGAGCAGTTCTTC. J is TRBJ2-1 and V is TRBV29-1, with 12 bases matching TRBD2. Trimming removed 2 bases from V and 1 base from J; junction bases left unmatched: 3. There are 16 residues in the CDR3. Germline CDR1 reads SQVTM; CDR2 reads ANQGSEA.

This clonotype was seen a few times. In DNA, the CDR3 is TGCGCCAGCAGCCGGACTAGCGGGAGAAACACCGGGGAGCTGTTTTTT. Encoded protein: CASSRTSGRNTGELFF. The J gene is TRBJ2-2, the V gene TRBV5-1; 13 nucleotides agree with TRBD2. This CDR3 contains 16 residues. CDR1 and CDR2 from the germline V gene are SGHRS and YFSETQ. Trimming at V came to 4 bases and at J to 2 bases, leaving 2 bases not matched to a gene.

This clonotype occurred many times. The CDR3 is CASSVGSPDTQYF. In DNA form, the CDR3 reads TGTGCCAGTAGTGTGGGTAGTCCAGATACGCAGTATTTT. J is TRBJ2-3 and V is TRBV19; D is uncertain. CDR3 length equals 13 residues. V lost 5 bases to trimming and J lost 4 bases, with 10 bases between them. Germline V CDR1 and CDR2: LNHDA, SQIVND (reference sequence).

The chain employs TRBV24-1 and TRBJ1-1; TRBD1 is a possible D gene (6 bases). Germline V CDR1 and CDR2: KGHDR, SFDVKD. This CDR3 contains 11 residues. Trimming cost V 12 bases and J 7 bases, with 14 bases left between them. CDR3 amino acids: CASMDRNEAFF. CDR3 coding DNA: TGTGCCTCCATGGACAGAAATGAAGCTTTCTTT.

This clonotype was observed a handful of times. The genes are TRBV7-2 and TRBJ2-7; 11 bases align to TRBD2. Looked up from germline, CDR1 is SGHTA and CDR2 is FQGNSA. The length of the CDR3 is 15 residues. The V and J ends lost 5 bases and 2 bases, in that order; junction bases with no gene match: 5. CDR3 coding DNA: TGTGCCAGCAGCAAAACTAGCGGGAGAACCTACGAGCAGTACTTC. Protein product: CASSKTSGRTYEQYF.

Only a few counts were recorded for this clonotype. J is TRBJ1-1 and V is TRBV15; unclear D gene. The germline V and J ends were trimmed by 4 bases and 3 bases, with 9 bases remaining between them. The CDR3 spans 13 residues. The germline gives CDR1 LNHNV, CDR2 YYDKDF (reference sequence). The CDR3 sequence is CATSTEIHTEAFF. The CDR3 nucleotides read TGTGCCACCAGCACGGAGATCCACACTGAAGCTTTCTTT.

This clonotype occurred a few times. The chain has TRBV7-2 and TRBJ2-7, with TRBD2 matching 7 bases. With 1 base clipped from V and 7 bases from J, the junction kept 7 bases outside the gene matches. This CDR3 spans 14 amino acids. Per germline, CDR1 SGHTA and CDR2 FQGNSA. The chain's CDR3 is CASSLEAGEGEQYF. The CDR3 DNA reads TGTGCCAGCAGCTTAGAGGCGGGAGAGGGTGAGCAGTACTTC.

The sample holds many counts of this clonotype. The chain uses TRBV20-1 and TRBJ2-2; no firm D call. Trimming took off 0 bases at V and 0 bases at J, with 11 bases between the two ends. The CDR3 spans 16 residues. Germline CDR1 is DFQATT and CDR2 is SNEGSKA (reference sequence). DNA of the CDR3: TGCAGTGCTAGAGAAGATCTGGACGCGAACACCGGGGAGCTGTTTTTT. Its translation is CSAREDLDANTGELFF.